Listed here are 26 T cell receptor beta chains from one sample, sequenced in a study of blood T cell repertoires in COVID-19. Clones were sequenced by immunoSEQ multiplex PCR, and TCRdb holds only the in-frame ones, with some missing. The top ten clones hold 3.3% of a sample with about 240,000 clones, more than 75% of them seen once. Sequences were obtained from PBMCs or T cells enriched from blood (not recorded which). The receptors here all came from a woman in her thirties or forties with acute COVID-19.

The V and J genes are TRBV5-6 and TRBJ1-5; TRBD1 is a possible D gene (6 bases). This CDR3 is built from 15 residues. The V gene lost 5 bases and the J gene lost 1 base, with 13 bases spanning the gap. The germline V gene encodes CDR1 SGHDT and CDR2 YYEEEE. CDR3 coding DNA: TGTGCCAGCAGTCAGGGGTCTTCGAGCAATCAGCCCCAGCATTTT. Translation: CASSQGSSSNQPQHF.

The chain uses TRBV5-1 and TRBJ1-1; maybe TRBD1 (5 bases). The CDR3 is 14 residues long. V dropped 1 base and J dropped 1 base, with 8 bases sitting between them. Germline values: CDR1 SGHRS, CDR2 YFSETQ. The CDR3 protein is CASSLHGGNTEAFF. CDR3 DNA: TGCGCCAGCAGCTTGCACGGGGGGAACACTGAAGCTTTCTTT.

V is TRBV19 and J is TRBJ2-7; D possibly corresponds to TRBD1 (6 bases). Per the germline V gene, CDR1 is LNHDA and CDR2 is SQIVND (reference sequence). CDR3 size: 14 residues. The V end lost 6 bases, the J end lost 1 base, and 13 bases lay between the germline ends. CDR3 protein: CASSRDTTSYEQYF. CDR3 sequence (DNA): TGTGCCAGTAGCCGGGACACCACATCCTACGAGCAGTACTTC.

The CDR3 coding sequence is TGTGCCAGTAGTATAGGACATAGCACAGATACGCAGTATTTT. Translated: CASSIGHSTDTQYF. V gene TRBV19 combines with J gene TRBJ2-3, with D unresolved. Trimming cost V 1 base and J 0 bases, with 5 bases left between them. CDR1 and CDR2 from the germline V gene are LNHDA and SQIVND (reference sequence). CDR3 length: 14 amino acids. Supplemented by reference TRBV19 and TRBJ2-3, the full variable domain reads DGGITQSPKYLFRKEGQNVTLSCEQNLNHDAMYWYRQDPGQGLRLIYYSQIVNDFQKGDIAEGYSVSREKKESFPLTVTSAQKNPTAFYLCASSIGHSTDTQYFGPGTRLTVL.

The rearrangement joins TRBV24-1 to TRBJ2-2, with D perhaps matching TRBD1 (6 bases). V lost 7 bases and J lost 3, with 14 bases in between. Germline assignment: CDR1 KGHDR and CDR2 SFDVKD. This CDR3 spans 15 amino acids. In nucleotides, the CDR3 is TGTGCCACCAGGGGACAATCGGGACACACCGGGGAGCTGTTTTTT. Its translation: CATRGQSGHTGELFF.

The gene calls are TRBV10-3 and TRBJ2-7, with 10 nucleotides matching TRBD2. The CDR3 has 15 amino acids. CDR1 and CDR2 from the germline V gene are ENHRY and SYGVKD. With V trimmed by 5 bases and J by 1 base, 5 bases remained unmatched. This chain's CDR3 is CAISLAGVGSYEQYF. The CDR3 DNA is TGTGCCATCAGTCTAGCGGGAGTGGGGTCCTACGAGCAGTACTTC.

This clone was seen more than once but under ten times. This chain uses TRBV28 with TRBJ2-5, with 7 positions matching TRBD2. The germline V gene has CDR1 MDHEN and CDR2 SYDVKM. The CDR3 length is 14 residues. Unmatched junction bases numbered 7, after V lost 7 bases and J lost 2 bases. CDR3 nucleotides: TGTGCCAGCATGGCGGGACTAAGACAAGAGACCCAGTACTTC. Its protein product is CASMAGLRQETQYF.

J is TRBJ2-4 and V is TRBV19; tentatively, D is TRBD2 (6 bases). CDR1 and CDR2 from the germline V gene are LNHDA and SQIVND (reference sequence). Trimming removed 6 bases at V and 6 bases at J, with 12 bases between. The CDR3 extends over 13 amino acids. CDR3 region: CASSTGLRNIQYF. Here the CDR3 DNA reads TGTGCCAGTAGCACGGGACTGAGAAACATTCAGTACTTC. The full variable domain, its missing parts supplied by reference TRBV19 and TRBJ2-4, is DGGITQSPKYLFRKEGQNVTLSCEQNLNHDAMYWYRQDPGQGLRLIYYSQIVNDFQKGDIAEGYSVSREKKESFPLTVTSAQKNPTAFYLCASSTGLRNIQYFGAGTRLSVL.

The chain carries TRBV4-1 and TRBJ2-7; D is perhaps TRBD1 (6 bases). In germline, CDR1 is MGHRA, CDR2 YSYEKL. The length of the CDR3 is 16 residues. V lost 2 bases and J 5 bases, leaving 19 bases between the germline ends. The CDR3 is CASSQMGHSRAHEQYF. The CDR3 DNA sequence: TGCGCCAGCAGCCAAATGGGACACTCCCGAGCCCACGAGCAGTACTTC.

The V call is TRBV24-1, the J call TRBJ1-2; 7 positions agree with TRBD1. The CDR3 has 14 amino acids. The germline V gene encodes CDR1 KGHDR and CDR2 SFDVKD. With 4 bases clipped from V and 3 bases from J, the junction kept 4 bases outside the gene matches. The CDR3 DNA follows: TGTGCCACCAGTGACCCCACAGGGGACTATGGCTACACCTTC. Translated: CATSDPTGDYGYTF.

V gene TRBV21-1 combines with J gene TRBJ2-2; the D segment call TRBD2 is taken from the table without a DNA check. TRBV21-1 is a pseudogene segment. CDR3 length: 16 amino acids. CDR3 in DNA: TGTGCCAGCAGCAAATATCGCCTAGCGGGAGTCCGGGAGCTGTTTTTT. This encodes CASSKYRLAGVRELFF.

V is TRBV21-1 and J is TRBJ2-1; TRBD2 was called by the table and not checked on the DNA. TRBV21-1 constitutes a pseudogene. The CDR3 has 16 amino acids. The CDR3 nucleotides read TGTGCCAGCAGCTACAGGACTAGCGGGATTAGGGATGAGCAGTTCTTC. It specifies CASSYRTSGIRDEQFF.

This chain links TRBV4-2 with TRBJ2-1, with a possible D match to TRBD2 (5 bases). The CDR3 runs 17 residues. With 0 bases removed from V and 3 bases from J, the gap between germline ends came to 15 bases. Germline V CDR1 and CDR2: LGHNA, YNFKEQ. The CDR3 spells CASSQDLAGQDYNEQFF. For the CDR3, the DNA is TGTGCCAGCAGCCAAGATTTGGCGGGCCAGGACTACAATGAGCAGTTCTTC.

The chain carries TRBV5-1 and TRBJ2-1; TRBD2 matches 8 bases. Trimming at V came to 5 bases and at J to 1 base, leaving 8 bases not matched to a gene. Germline V gene lookup returns CDR1 SGHRS and CDR2 YFSETQ. This CDR3 spans 16 amino acids. The CDR3 loop reads CASSPGGFWSYNEQFF. For the CDR3, the DNA is TGCGCCAGCAGTCCGGGGGGGTTCTGGTCCTACAATGAGCAGTTCTTC.

The gene calls are TRBV30 and TRBJ1-1; no firm D call. The CDR3 covers 14 residues. The V gene lost 4 bases and the J gene lost 5 bases, with 17 bases spanning the gap. The germline gives CDR1 GTSNPN, CDR2 SVGIG (reference sequence). CDR3 coding DNA: TGTGCCTGGAACTTCCGCGGCCCGGGGACTGAAGCTTTCTTT. Its protein product is CAWNFRGPGTEAFF.

The V gene is TRBV27, the J gene TRBJ1-2; possibly TRBD1 for D (5 bases). V lost 2 bases, J lost 0 bases, and 10 bases lay in between. Germline V lookup: CDR1 MNHEY, CDR2 SMNVEV (reference sequence). This CDR3 has 15 amino acids. CDR3 bases: TGTGCCAGCAGTTTAAGGGGCGAAGCTAACTATGGCTACACCTTC. Its translation is CASSLRGEANYGYTF.

The J gene is TRBJ2-1, the V gene TRBV11-2; 13 bases are shared with TRBD2. The trim removed 2 bases at V and 15 bases at J, leaving 10 bases unmatched. This CDR3 region has 15 residues. Germline V CDR1 and CDR2: SGHAT, FQNNGV. In DNA, the CDR3 is TGTGCCAGCAGCTTAAGTGGGACTAGCGGGACGGATCTGTTCTTC. Its translation: CASSLSGTSGTDLFF.

The sample holds one count of this clone. This chain joins TRBV19 and TRBJ2-6; TRBD2 matches 10 bases. Germline-derived CDR1 and CDR2 are LNHDA and SQIVND (reference sequence). V trimming: 4 bases; J trimming: 0 bases; junction bases outside the gene matches: 3. The CDR3 totals 17 residues. DNA of the CDR3: TGTGCCAGTAGTAGCGGACTAGCGGTCTCTGGGGCCAACGTCCTGACTTTC. Translation gives CASSSGLAVSGANVLTF.

This clone was recorded a few times. The chain combines TRBV3-1 (or the pseudogene TRBV3-2) with TRBJ1-2, with 9 bases that match TRBD1. CDR3 length: 14 residues. Germline lookup yields CDR1 LGHDT and CDR2 YNNKEL (reference sequence). J gave up 3 bases and V 3 bases, and 2 bases lay outside the gene matches. Written as DNA, the CDR3 is TGTGCCAGCAGCCATGGGACAGGGTACTATGGCTACACCTTC. This codes for CASSHGTGYYGYTF.

The chain recombines TRBV6-6 with TRBJ2-3; TRBD2 agrees at 10 bases. The CDR3 is 13 residues long. Germline CDR1 MNHNY, CDR2 SVGAGI (reference sequence). The ends lost 8 bases at V and 7 bases at J; junction bases unmatched: 6. Here the CDR3 DNA reads TGTGCCAGCTCTAGCGGGAGTTTTAATACGCAGTATTTT. Protein sequence: CASSSGSFNTQYF.

The chain has TRBV5-1 and TRBJ1-1, with 9 bases aligning to TRBD1. The CDR3 length is 16 residues. Per the germline V gene, CDR1 is SGHRS and CDR2 is YFSETQ. The ends lost 0 bases at V and 6 bases at J; junction bases unmatched: 9. The CDR3 bases are TGCGCCAGCAGCTTGGTTCCGGGACAGGGTTCGGCTGAAGCTTTCTTT. Amino acid sequence: CASSLVPGQGSAEAFF.

The chain couples TRBV24-1 to TRBJ2-2; TRBD1 aligns across 10 bases. This CDR3 is built from 16 residues. The junction had 4 bases not matched to a gene; V was cut back by 3 bases and J by 4 bases. Looked up from germline, CDR1 is KGHDR and CDR2 is SFDVKD. This CDR3 is CATSDRTGGGTGELFF. For the CDR3, the DNA is TGTGCCACCAGTGATAGGACAGGGGGAGGCACCGGGGAGCTGTTTTTT.

This chain connects TRBV6-4 to TRBJ1-1, with TRBD1 matching over 7 bases. CDR1 and CDR2 (germline): MRHNA, SNTAGT. This CDR3 region has 16 residues. J was trimmed by 3 bases and V by 5 bases; bases with no gene match: 12. The CDR3: CASSPTTGFRYTEAFF. CDR3 sequence (DNA): TGTGCCAGCAGTCCAACGACAGGGTTTCGGTACACTGAAGCTTTCTTT.

The chain uses TRBV9 and TRBJ2-2; TRBD1 might be the D (6 bases). Germline loops: CDR1 SGDLS, CDR2 YYNGEE. Trimming removed 5 bases from V and 1 base from J, with 9 bases in between. This CDR3 is 14 amino acids long. The CDR3 spells CASRGRGNTGELFF. CDR3 sequence (DNA): TGTGCCAGCAGGGGCAGGGGGAACACCGGGGAGCTGTTTTTT.

This sequence joins TRBV3-1 (or the pseudogene TRBV3-2) and TRBJ2-7, with D perhaps matching TRBD2 (6 bases). This CDR3 spans 15 amino acids. With 1 base removed from V and 7 bases from J, the gap between germline ends came to 17 bases. CDR1 and CDR2 from the germline V gene are LGHDT and YNNKEL (reference sequence). The DNA for the CDR3 is TGTGCCAGCAGCCAAGGAAGCGAAGCGGGCAAAGAGCAGTACTTC. Protein product: CASSQGSEAGKEQYF.

The rearrangement joins TRBV11-3 to TRBJ2-3, with D perhaps matching TRBD2 (6 bases). The CDR3 is 15 amino acids. The V and J ends lost 5 bases and 1 base respectively, with 13 bases between them. Germline CDR1 is SGHNT and CDR2 is YENEEA. In DNA, the CDR3 is TGTGCCAGCAGCCCCCTGGAGGGCGGCACAGATACGCAGTATTTT. It is translated as CASSPLEGGTDTQYF.